The 11 T cell receptor beta chains listed next were all sequenced from one sample in a study of shared clonotypes between healthy human individuals. The repertoire was sequenced with immunoSEQ multiplex PCR; TCRdb's copy has only in-frame clones and lacks some. The sample holds hundreds of thousands of clones, around three quarters seen once. Sequencing used memory CD4+ T cells sorted from blood. Subset defined: CD45RA-negative fraction. These receptors were obtained from a woman aged 30 to 39 in good health.

The rearrangement links TRBV14 to TRBJ2-5; TRBD1 might be the D (6 bases). Trimming cost V 1 base and J 5 bases, with 17 bases left between them. The CDR3 length is 16 residues. Per germline, CDR1 SGHDN and CDR2 FVKESK. The CDR3 region is CASSQVRGRSGETQYF. The CDR3 nucleotides are TGTGCCAGCAGCCAAGTCAGGGGCAGGAGTGGCGAGACCCAGTACTTC.

This clone was detected many times. The rearrangement uses TRBV7-9 and TRBJ2-7, with 8 positions matching TRBD2. The V segment lost 5 bases and the J segment 5 bases; nucleotides outside the gene matches: 11. Germline V gene lookup returns CDR1 SEHNR and CDR2 FQNEAQ (reference sequence). This CDR3 has 15 residues. For the CDR3, the DNA is TGTGCCAGCAGCCCCCGAGCTAGCGGGCTCAACGAGCAGTACTTC. Translated: CASSPRASGLNEQYF.

This clone was seen a few times. The rearrangement links TRBV4-1 to TRBJ1-1; D is unclear. From germline, CDR1 is MGHRA and CDR2 YSYEKL. V lost 3 bases and J 1 base, leaving 15 bases between the germline ends. The CDR3 runs 16 residues. The CDR3 coding sequence is TGCGCCAGCAGCCACCTTGTCGGTCAGACGAACACTGAAGCTTTCTTT. This translates into CASSHLVGQTNTEAFF.

This rearrangement joins TRBV9 to TRBJ2-3, with TRBD2 identical over 8 bases. This CDR3 is 15 amino acids long. J lost 6 bases, V lost 0 bases, and 6 bases had no gene match. Germline V CDR1 and CDR2: SGDLS, YYNGEE. The CDR3 loop is CASSVAGGPPDTQYF. The CDR3 DNA reads as TGTGCCAGCAGCGTAGCGGGGGGGCCTCCGGATACGCAGTATTTT.

The chain carries TRBV19 and TRBJ2-3; 8 nucleotides line up with TRBD2. Germline CDR1 reads LNHDA; CDR2 reads SQIVND (reference sequence). The junction had 9 bases not matched to a gene; V was cut back by 7 bases and J by 3 bases. This CDR3 has 15 residues. The CDR3: CASTQTSVRTDTQYF. The CDR3 DNA is TGTGCCAGTACCCAGACTAGCGTGAGGACAGATACGCAGTATTTT. The complete variable domain, with remaining parts taken from reference TRBV19 and TRBJ2-3, reads DGGITQSPKYLFRKEGQNVTLSCEQNLNHDAMYWYRQDPGQGLRLIYYSQIVNDFQKGDIAEGYSVSREKKESFPLTVTSAQKNPTAFYLCASTQTSVRTDTQYFGPGTRLTVL.

The chain combines TRBV12-5 with TRBJ2-2, with D maybe TRBD1 (6 bases). The V gene's germline CDR1 is LGHNT and CDR2 FRNRAP. Trimming shortened V by 5 bases and J by 1 base, and 14 bases separated the two germline ends. The CDR3 has 16 amino acids. The CDR3 sequence is CASGITGIRNTGELFF. The DNA for the CDR3 is TGTGCTAGTGGTATCACAGGGATCCGGAACACCGGGGAGCTGTTTTTT.

Ten or more counts support this clone. This chain links TRBV6-5 with TRBJ1-1, with D maybe TRBD1 (6 bases). Germline V CDR1 and CDR2: MNHEY, SVGAGI. Trimming cost V 11 bases and J 4 bases, with 14 bases left between them. The CDR3 spans 12 residues. CDR3 region: CAAGGGSTEAFF. CDR3 sequence (DNA): TGTGCCGCTGGCGGGGGCAGCACTGAAGCTTTCTTT.

The chain employs TRBV5-4 and TRBJ1-1; no clear D. The CDR3 totals 14 residues. The V end was cut by 0 bases, the J end by 0 bases, with 6 bases between. CDR1 SGHNT and CDR2 YYREEE come from the germline V gene (reference sequence). CDR3 DNA: TGTGCCAGCAGCTTGGTGACGCTGAACACTGAAGCTTTCTTT. Its translation: CASSLVTLNTEAFF.

The chain joins TRBV7-2 to TRBJ2-7, with TRBD2 as a possible D gene (6 bases). The CDR3 is made up of 14 amino acids. The V and J ends lost 5 bases and 5 bases respectively, with 16 bases between them. Germline V gives CDR1 SGHTA, CDR2 FQGNSA. This CDR3 reads CASSLTLAMHEQYF. CDR3 coding DNA: TGTGCCAGCAGCCTAACACTAGCTATGCACGAGCAGTACTTC.

This CDR3 reads CASSPRAQGSHEQYF. CDR3 bases: TGTGCCAGCAGTCCGAGGGCACAGGGGTCCCACGAGCAGTACTTC. This rearrangement joins TRBV28 to TRBJ2-7, with 7 bases lining up with TRBD1. CDR3 length: 15 residues. CDR1 MDHEN and CDR2 SYDVKM come from the germline V gene. Germline trimming cut 5 bases from V and 5 bases from J; bases unmatched to any gene: 12.

The V call is TRBV28, the J call TRBJ2-1; D might be TRBD1 or TRBD2, each matching 5 bases. CDR3 size: 12 residues. Between the trimmed V and J ends, which lost 4 bases and 5 bases, there was a span of 6 bases. Germline V gene sequence: CDR1 MDHEN, CDR2 SYDVKM. The CDR3 DNA sequence: TGTGCCAGCAGTTGGGGGAACAATGAGCAGTTCTTC. Its translation: CASSWGNNEQFF. The full variable domain, with the rest looked up from reference TRBV28 and TRBJ2-1, is DVKVTQSSRYLVKRTGEKVFLECVQDMDHENMFWYRQDPGLGLRLIYFSYDVKMKEKGDIPEGYSVSREKKERFSLILESASTNQTSMYLCASSWGNNEQFFGPGTRLTVL.